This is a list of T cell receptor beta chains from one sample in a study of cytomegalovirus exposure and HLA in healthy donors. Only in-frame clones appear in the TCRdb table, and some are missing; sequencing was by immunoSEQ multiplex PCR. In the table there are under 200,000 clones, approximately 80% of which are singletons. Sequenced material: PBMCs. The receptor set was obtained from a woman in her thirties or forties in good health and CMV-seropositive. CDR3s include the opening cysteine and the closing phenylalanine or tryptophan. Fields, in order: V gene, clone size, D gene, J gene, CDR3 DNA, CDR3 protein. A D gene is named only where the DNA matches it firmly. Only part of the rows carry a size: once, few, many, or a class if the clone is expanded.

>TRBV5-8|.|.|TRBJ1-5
TGTGCCAGCAGCTCCAGAGGGAGCTCCTTGAGCAATCAGCCCCAGCATTTT
CASSSRGSSLSNQPQHF
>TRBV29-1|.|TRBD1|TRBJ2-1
TGCAGCGTTGCCCGAGGACAGGCTTTCTTC
CSVARGQAFF
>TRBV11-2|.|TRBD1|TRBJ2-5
TGTGCCAGCAGCCCACGACCCGTACAGGGGGAGACCCAGTACTTC
CASSPRPVQGETQYF
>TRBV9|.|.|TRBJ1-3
TGTGCCAGCAGCGAGTCCAGTTCTGGAAACACCATATATTTT
CASSESSSGNTIYF
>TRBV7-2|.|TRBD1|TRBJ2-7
TGTGCCAGCAGGGGGACAGTTCGCTACGAGCAGTACTTC
CASRGTVRYEQYF
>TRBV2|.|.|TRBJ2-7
TGTGCCAGCAGCCCCGGAGGACCCTACGAGCAGTACTTC
CASSPGGPYEQYF
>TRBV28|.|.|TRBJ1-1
TGTGCCAGCAAATACAGCATGAACACTGAAGCTTTCTTT
CASKYSMNTEAFF
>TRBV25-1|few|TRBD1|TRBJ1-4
TGTGCCAGTACCGTCGACAGGGGAGAAAAACTGTTTTTT
CASTVDRGEKLFF
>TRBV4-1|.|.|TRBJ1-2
TGCGCCAGCAGCCAAGATCGAACGGGGAGCTATGGCTACACCTTC
CASSQDRTGSYGYTF
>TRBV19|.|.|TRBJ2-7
TGTGCCAGTAGAAAATTGGACAGCGGGGCTGGAGAGCAGTACTTC
CASRKLDSGAGEQYF
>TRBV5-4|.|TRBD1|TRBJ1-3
TGTGCCAGCAGCTTGGGCGGGACAGGGAAATCTGGAAACACCATATATTTT
CASSLGGTGKSGNTIYF
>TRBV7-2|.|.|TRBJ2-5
TGTGCCAGCAGCGCCATAAGAGAAGAGACCCAGTACTTC
CASSAIREETQYF
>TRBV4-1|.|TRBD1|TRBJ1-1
TGCGCCAGCAGCCAAGTAAGTGGACAGGTTAACACTGAAGCTTTCTTT
CASSQVSGQVNTEAFF
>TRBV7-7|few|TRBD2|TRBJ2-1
TGTGCCAGCAGCCCCGCGGGGGGGGCGGTCAATGAGCAGTTCTTC
CASSPAGGAVNEQFF
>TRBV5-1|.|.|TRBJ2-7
TGCGCCAGCAAGATAGAAGGGGGGGCACGGTACGAGCAGTACTTC
CASKIEGGARYEQYF
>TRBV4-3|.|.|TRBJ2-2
TGCGCCAGCAGCCATAGGAGCCAGGGTTCCGGGGAGCTGTTTTTT
CASSHRSQGSGELFF
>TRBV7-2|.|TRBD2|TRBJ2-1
TGTGCCAGCAGCTCCGAGGGTAGCGGGGGATTATTTCAGTTCTTC
CASSSEGSGGLFQFF
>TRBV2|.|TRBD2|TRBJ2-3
TGTGCCAGCAGTATGGGACTAGCCACAGATACGCAGTATTTT
CASSMGLATDTQYF
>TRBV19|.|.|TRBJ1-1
TGTGCCAGCCTCGGAGGATTCATGAACACTGAAGCTTTCTTT
CASLGGFMNTEAFF
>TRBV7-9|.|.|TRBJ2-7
TGTGCCAGCAGTCCCGTCCCGTCGAGCGAGCAGTACTTC
CASSPVPSSEQYF
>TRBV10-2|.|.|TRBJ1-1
TGCGCCAGCAGGCAGGGTGGTAGCACTGAAGCTTTCTTT
CASRQGGSTEAFF
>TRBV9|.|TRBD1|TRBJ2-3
TGTGCCAGCAGCGTAGTTTCAACAGGGGGCAACACAGATACGCAGTATTTT
CASSVVSTGGNTDTQYF
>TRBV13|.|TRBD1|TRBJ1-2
TGTGCCAGCAGCTTAGCCTGGGACAGCTCAACCGATGGCTACACCTTC
CASSLAWDSSTDGYTF
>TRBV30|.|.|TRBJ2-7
TGTGCCTGGAGTAATACCCCACAACAGGTAGTGCAGTACTTC
CAWSNTPQQVVQYF
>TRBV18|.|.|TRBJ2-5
TGTGCCAGCTCACCACCGAGTGTGGGCGAGACCCAGTACTTC
CASSPPSVGETQYF
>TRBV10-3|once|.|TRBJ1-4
TGTGCCATCAGTGAGAACAGGGATGAAAAACTGTTTTTT
CAISENRDEKLFF
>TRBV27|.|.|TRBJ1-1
TGTGCCAGCAGTTTGAACAGGCCCACTGAAGCTTTCTTT
CASSLNRPTEAFF
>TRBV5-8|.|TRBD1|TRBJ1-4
TGTGCCAGCAGCTGGGGACAGGTGCATAATGAAAAACTGTTTTTT
CASSWGQVHNEKLFF
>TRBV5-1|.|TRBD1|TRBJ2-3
TGCGCCAGCAGCCTGACAGGGCCAGATACGCAGTATTTT
CASSLTGPDTQYF
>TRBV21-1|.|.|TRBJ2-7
TGTGCCAGCAGCAAAAGTGGGAGAACCTACGAGCAGTACTTC
CASSKSGRTYEQYF
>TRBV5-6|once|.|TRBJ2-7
TGTGCCAGCAACTTATTGGCGGGGACGATCTCCTACGAGCAGTACTTC
CASNLLAGTISYEQYF
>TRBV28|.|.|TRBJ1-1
TGTGCCAGCAGCGTTGGGGGAGGAAACACTGAAGCTTTCTTT
CASSVGGGNTEAFF
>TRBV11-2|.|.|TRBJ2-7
TGTGCCAGCAGCTTCAAACAGGCCTCGTGGTACTTC
CASSFKQASWYF
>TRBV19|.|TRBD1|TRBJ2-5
TGTGCCAGTAGTATAGGGACAGGGGTTGGGGAGACCCAGTACTTC
CASSIGTGVGETQYF
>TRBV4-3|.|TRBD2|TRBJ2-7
TGCGCCAGCAGCCAAGATCTCCTAGCGGATCTAAACTACGAGCAGTACTTC
CASSQDLLADLNYEQYF
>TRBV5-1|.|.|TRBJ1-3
TGCGCCAGCAGCTTGGCAGGGGCCCGACTCGGAAACACCATATATTTT
CASSLAGARLGNTIYF
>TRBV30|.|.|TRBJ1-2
TGTGCCTGGAGTGAGCCGGCGGCCGGCTACACCTTC
CAWSEPAAGYTF